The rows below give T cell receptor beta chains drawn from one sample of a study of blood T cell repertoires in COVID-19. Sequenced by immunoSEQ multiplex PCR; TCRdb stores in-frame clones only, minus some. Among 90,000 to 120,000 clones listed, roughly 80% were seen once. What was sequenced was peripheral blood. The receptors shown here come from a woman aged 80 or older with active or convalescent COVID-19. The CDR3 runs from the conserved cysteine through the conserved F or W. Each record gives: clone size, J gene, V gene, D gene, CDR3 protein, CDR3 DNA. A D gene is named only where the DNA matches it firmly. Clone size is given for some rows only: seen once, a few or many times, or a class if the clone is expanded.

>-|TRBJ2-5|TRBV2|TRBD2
CASSEELAGAGEETQYF
TGTGCCAGCAGTGAAGAACTAGCGGGAGCCGGGGAAGAGACCCAGTACTTC
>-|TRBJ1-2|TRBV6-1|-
CASSEQVGGSYGYTF
TGTGCCAGCAGTGAACAGGTGGGGGGGTCGTATGGCTACACCTTC
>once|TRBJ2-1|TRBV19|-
CASSIWRDYNEQFF
TGTGCCAGTAGTATTTGGCGGGACTACAATGAGCAGTTCTTC
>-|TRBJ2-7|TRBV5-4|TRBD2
CASSLAGGGLSYEQYF
TGTGCCAGCAGCTTGGCGGGGGGGGGCCTCTCCTACGAGCAGTACTTC
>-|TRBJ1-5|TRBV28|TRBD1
CASSAGTAHQPQHF
TGTGCCAGCAGTGCAGGGACAGCGCATCAGCCCCAGCATTTT
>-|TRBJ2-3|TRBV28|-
CASREAPSTDTQYF
TGTGCCAGCAGGGAGGCCCCTAGCACAGATACGCAGTATTTT
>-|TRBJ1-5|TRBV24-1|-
CATSDSWGGIDQPQHF
TGTGCCACCAGTGACTCCTGGGGGGGAATTGATCAGCCCCAGCATTTT
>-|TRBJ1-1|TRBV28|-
CASNPRRDSTEAFF
TGTGCCAGCAATCCCCGCAGGGATTCCACTGAAGCTTTCTTT
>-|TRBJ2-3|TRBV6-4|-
CASSDSNTDTQYF
TGTGCCAGCAGTGACTCTAATACAGATACGCAGTATTTT
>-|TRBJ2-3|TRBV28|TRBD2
CAISTSGTDTQYF
TGTGCCATCTCGACTAGCGGAACAGATACGCAGTATTTT
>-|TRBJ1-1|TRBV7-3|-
CASSLSSGNTEAFF
TGTGCCAGCAGCTTAAGTTCGGGGAACACTGAAGCTTTCTTT
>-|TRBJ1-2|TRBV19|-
CASSITGSVGYTF
TGTGCCAGTAGTATCACGGGGAGCGTTGGCTACACCTTC
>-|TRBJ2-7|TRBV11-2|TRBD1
CASSLSTGMNEQYF
TGTGCCAGCAGCTTGTCGACAGGGATGAACGAGCAGTACTTC
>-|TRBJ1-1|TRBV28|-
CASSFGFGRGSAEAFF
TGTGCCAGCAGTTTCGGTTTTGGGCGGGGCAGTGCTGAAGCTTTCTTT
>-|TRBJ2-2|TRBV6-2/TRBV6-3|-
CASSYGQTGELFF
TGTGCCAGCAGTTACGGGCAGACCGGGGAGCTGTTTTTT
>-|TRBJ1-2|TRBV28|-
CATRQAPDGYTF
TGTGCCACCCGACAGGCCCCCGATGGCTACACCTTC
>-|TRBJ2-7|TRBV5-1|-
CASSLSREWTYEQYF
TGCGCCAGCAGCTTGAGTCGGGAGTGGACCTACGAGCAGTACTTC
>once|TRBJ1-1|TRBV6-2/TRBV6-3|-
CASSPSEAFF
TGTGCCAGCAGTCCCTCTGAAGCTTTCTTT
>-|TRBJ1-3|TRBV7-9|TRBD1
CASSYLIGGTGNTIYF
TGTGCCAGCAGCTACCTTATAGGGGGCACTGGAAACACCATATATTTT
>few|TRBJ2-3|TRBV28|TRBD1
CASNPDRETTDTQYF
TGTGCCAGCAATCCGGACAGGGAGACCACAGATACGCAGTATTTT
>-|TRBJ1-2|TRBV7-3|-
CASSLNPGVIGGYTF
TGTGCCAGCAGCTTAAATCCAGGGGTTATTGGTGGCTACACCTTC
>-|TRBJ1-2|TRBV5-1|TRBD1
CASSTGQGGYTF
TGCGCCAGCAGCACGGGACAGGGCGGCTACACCTTC
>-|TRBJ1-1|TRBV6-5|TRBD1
CASTLDRGGVEAFF
TGTGCCAGCACCCTGGACAGGGGTGGTGTTGAAGCTTTCTTT
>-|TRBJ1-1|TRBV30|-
CAWSVRSRGTEAFF
TGTGCCTGGAGTGTACGCAGCCGAGGCACTGAAGCTTTCTTT
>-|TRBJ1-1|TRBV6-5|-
CASSDPGRRVTEAFF
TGTGCCAGCAGCGACCCGGGACGGAGGGTCACTGAAGCTTTCTTT
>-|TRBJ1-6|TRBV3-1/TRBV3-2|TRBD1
CASSTTGESPLHF
TGTGCCAGCAGCACAACAGGGGAGTCACCCCTCCACTTT
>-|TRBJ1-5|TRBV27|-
CASSLRLVGEQPQHF
TGTGCCAGCAGTTTGAGGTTGGTAGGGGAACAGCCCCAGCATTTT
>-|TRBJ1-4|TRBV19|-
CASSISGYDGEKLFF
TGTGCCAGTAGTATTTCAGGGTATGATGGTGAAAAACTGTTTTTT
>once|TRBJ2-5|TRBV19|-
CASSIDSGSPNGETQYF
TGTGCCAGTAGTATAGATTCCGGGTCTCCCAACGGCGAGACCCAGTACTTC
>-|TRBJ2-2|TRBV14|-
CASSQGTPTGELFF
TGTGCCAGCAGCCAGGGGACACCCACCGGGGAGCTGTTTTTT
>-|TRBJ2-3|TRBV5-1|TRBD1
CASSIIPGQLMDTQYF
TGCGCCAGCAGCATTATACCGGGACAGCTAATGGATACGCAGTATTTT
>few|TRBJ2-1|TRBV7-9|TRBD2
CASSNKRGGLLRIIYNEQFF
TGTGCCAGCAGCAATAAGCGGGGGGGCTTGTTACGTATAATATACAATGAGCAGTTCTTC
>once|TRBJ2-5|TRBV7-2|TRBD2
CASSLGLAGGQETQYF
TGTGCCAGCAGCCTTGGACTAGCGGGAGGGCAAGAGACCCAGTACTTC
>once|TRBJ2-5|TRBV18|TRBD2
CASSVKRGGLETQYF
TGTGCCAGCTCCGTTAAACGGGGGGGCTTGGAGACCCAGTACTTC
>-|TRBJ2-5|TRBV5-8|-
CASSVGRQYQETQYF
TGTGCCAGCAGTGTGGGAAGACAGTACCAAGAGACCCAGTACTTC
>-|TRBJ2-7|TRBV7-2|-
CASSLRQGGWYEQYF
TGTGCCAGCAGCTTACGTCAGGGTGGGTGGTACGAGCAGTACTTC
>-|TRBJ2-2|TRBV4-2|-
CASSQAGGWGGTGELFF
TGTGCCAGCAGCCAAGCGGGGGGCTGGGGAGGTACCGGGGAGCTGTTTTTT
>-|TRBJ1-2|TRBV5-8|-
CASSFPPIYGYTF
TGTGCCAGCAGCTTCCCCCCCATTTATGGCTACACCTTC
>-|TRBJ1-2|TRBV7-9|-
CASSLASTGLHGYTF
TGTGCCAGCAGCTTAGCGAGTACAGGGCTGCATGGCTACACCTTC
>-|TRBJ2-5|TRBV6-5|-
CASSIPAGETQYF
TGTGCCAGCAGTATCCCGGCGGGAGAGACCCAGTACTTC
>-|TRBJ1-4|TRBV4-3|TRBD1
CASSQEGQGGREKLFF
TGCGCCAGCAGCCAAGAAGGACAGGGGGGCAGGGAAAAACTGTTTTTT
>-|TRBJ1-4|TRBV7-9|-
CASSLQAGPTNEKLFF
TGTGCCAGCAGCTTACAGGCTGGGCCGACTAATGAAAAACTGTTTTTT
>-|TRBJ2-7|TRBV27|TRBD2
CASSPRLAGWYEQYF
TGTGCCAGCAGTCCTAGACTAGCGGGGTGGTACGAGCAGTACTTC
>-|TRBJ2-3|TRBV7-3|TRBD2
CASSPLTSGGWDTQYF
TGTGCCAGCAGCCCCCTAACTAGCGGGGGGTGGGATACGCAGTATTTT
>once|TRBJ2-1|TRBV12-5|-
CASSSRGQRMSEQFF
TGTGCTAGTAGTAGCCGGGGACAACGAATGAGCGAGCAGTTCTTC
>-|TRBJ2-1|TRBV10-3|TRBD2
CAIREGLAGEDEQFF
TGTGCCATCAGAGAGGGACTAGCGGGAGAAGATGAGCAGTTCTTC
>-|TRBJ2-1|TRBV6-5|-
CASSYRIGASYNEQFF
TGTGCCAGCAGTTACAGGATTGGGGCCTCCTACAATGAGCAGTTCTTC
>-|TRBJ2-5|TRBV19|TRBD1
CASSGTAKETQYF
TGTGCCAGTAGTGGGACAGCAAAAGAGACCCAGTACTTC
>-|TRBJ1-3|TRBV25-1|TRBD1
CASSESGGGRGNTIYF
TGTGCCAGCAGTGAATCAGGGGGCGGTCGGGGAAACACCATATATTTT
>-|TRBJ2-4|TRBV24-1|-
CATSDRLQGLTLAKNIQYF
TGTGCCACCAGTGACCGGCTGCAGGGCCTCACCCTAGCCAAAAACATTCAGTACTTC
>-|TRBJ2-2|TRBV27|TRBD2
CASSPSGGGLSNTGELFF
TGTGCCAGCAGTCCGTCGGGCGGGGGGCTTTCGAACACCGGGGAGCTGTTTTTT
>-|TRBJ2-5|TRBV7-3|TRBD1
CASSLIKRGLSVKETQYF
TGTGCCAGCAGCTTAATCAAGAGGGGGCTCAGCGTAAAAGAGACCCAGTACTTC
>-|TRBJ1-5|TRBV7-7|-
CASSLSQLGNQPQHF
TGTGCTAGCAGCTTAAGTCAATTAGGCAATCAGCCCCAGCATTTT
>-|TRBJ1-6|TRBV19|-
CASSIGADSYNSPLHF
TGTGCCAGTAGTATAGGCGCGGATTCTTATAATTCACCCCTCCACTTT
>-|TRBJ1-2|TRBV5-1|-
CASSETGNYGYTF
TGCGCCAGCAGCGAAACAGGGAACTATGGCTACACCTTC
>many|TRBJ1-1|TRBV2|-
CASSEIENRNTEAFF
TGTGCCAGCAGTGAAATCGAGAACAGGAACACTGAAGCTTTCTTT
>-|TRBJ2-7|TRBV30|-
CAWSNVRNSAGYEQYF
TGTGCCTGGAGCAACGTAAGGAACTCTGCGGGTTACGAGCAGTACTTC
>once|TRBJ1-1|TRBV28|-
CASSITQAEAFF
TGTGCCAGCAGTATTACGCAGGCTGAAGCTTTCTTT
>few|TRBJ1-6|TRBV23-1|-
CASGTGYWNSPLHF
TGCGCCAGCGGAACAGGGTATTGGAATTCACCCCTCCACTTT
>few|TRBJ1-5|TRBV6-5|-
CASRPGGSQPQHF
TGTGCCAGCAGGCCCGGGGGGTCTCAGCCCCAGCATTTT